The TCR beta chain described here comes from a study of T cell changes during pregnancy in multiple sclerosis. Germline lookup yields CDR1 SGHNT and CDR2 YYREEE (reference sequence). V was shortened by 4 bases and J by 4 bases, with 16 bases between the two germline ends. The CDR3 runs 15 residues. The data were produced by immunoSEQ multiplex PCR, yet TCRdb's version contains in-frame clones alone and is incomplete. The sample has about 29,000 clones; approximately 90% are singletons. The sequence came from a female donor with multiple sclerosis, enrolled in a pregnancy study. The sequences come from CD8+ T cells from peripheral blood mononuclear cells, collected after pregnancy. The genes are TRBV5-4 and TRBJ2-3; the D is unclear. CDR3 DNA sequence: TGTGCCAGCAGCCCTACTTCCGGGTCCTCAGATACGCAGTATTTT. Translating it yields CASSPTSGSSDTQYF.